The present entry profiles one TCR beta chain with its context. No antigen is known for it. Methods used by the authors: Clinicopathological groups supplied CDR3 differences that were used to build a distant-metastasis classifier for papillary thyroid cancer. MiXCR was used by TCRdb to re-call the PCR reads. The V and J calls follow TCRdb's processing rather than the paper's. The sample contains 35,000 to 45,000 clones, about 12% of which appear only once. This specimen belongs to a study of metastatic and nonmetastatic thyroid tumors. Study-wide context: Thyroid patients, malignant and benign, had repertoires compared across blood and tumor or nodule tissue.

Before thyroid surgery, none of the patients had received any treatment. Study conclusions and caveats: Significantly higher TCR beta diversity was reportedly seen in malignant thyroid tumors than benign nodules, in blood and tumor.

The sequence was obtained from a male donor with papillary thyroid cancer or a benign thyroid nodule (not recorded which). Some clones in this sample may be carry-over from other donors' samples. The material sequenced was blood.

CDR3 coding DNA: TGCAGTGCTAGGCCAGGGGTGGAAGAGACCCAGTACTTC. The encoded protein is CSARPGVEETQYF. The V gene is TRBV20-1, the J gene TRBJ2-5; a possible D gene is TRBD1 (6 bases). The germline V gene has CDR1 DFQATT and CDR2 SNEGSKA (reference sequence). The CDR3 has 13 amino acids. V dropped 3 bases and J dropped 3 bases, with 11 bases sitting between them.